The clone carrying this T cell receptor beta chain was recorded a few times. No antigen is known for it. Treatment noted: over 15 received Ad26.COV2.S at low or high dose, single or two shots; about 5 received placebo; per-sample allocation not given. After the first vaccine or placebo injection, samples were drawn on day 63. An Ad26 vector that expressed Wuhan-strain SARS-CoV-2 spike constituted the vaccine. The sample originates from a study of Ad26.COV2.S vaccination and SARS-CoV-2 variants. Study summary: The COV1001 Ad26.COV2.S trial arm included the donor. General study findings and limits: Reported findings describe substantial breadth in spike-specific CD8+ and CD4+ T cell responses following vaccination. Vaccine recipients and placebo recipients showed similar non-spike TCR breadth.

TCRdb keeps only in-frame clones here, not all; method: immunoSEQ multiplex PCR. Of some 450,000 clones in the sample, 90% were seen once. Per germline, CDR1 LNHDA and CDR2 SQIVND (reference sequence). The CDR3 loop spans 16 amino acids. Deletions cut 4 bases from V and 2 bases from J, with 14 bases between. This clonotype was sampled from a person between 18 and 60 years old who received the Ad26.COV2.S COVID-19 vaccine or a placebo. The source was peripheral blood, collected in a trial of Ad26.COV2.S vaccine versus placebo. The V call is TRBV19, the J call TRBJ1-4; no definite D call. CDR3 bases: TGTGCCAGTAGTACGGGGATTTCGGGGACTAATGAAAAACTGTTTTTT. Protein: CASSTGISGTNEKLFF. Drawing the rest from reference TRBV19 and TRBJ1-4, the complete variable domain is DGGITQSPKYLFRKEGQNVTLSCEQNLNHDAMYWYRQDPGQGLRLIYYSQIVNDFQKGDIAEGYSVSREKKESFPLTVTSAQKNPTAFYLCASSTGISGTNEKLFFGSGTQLSVL.